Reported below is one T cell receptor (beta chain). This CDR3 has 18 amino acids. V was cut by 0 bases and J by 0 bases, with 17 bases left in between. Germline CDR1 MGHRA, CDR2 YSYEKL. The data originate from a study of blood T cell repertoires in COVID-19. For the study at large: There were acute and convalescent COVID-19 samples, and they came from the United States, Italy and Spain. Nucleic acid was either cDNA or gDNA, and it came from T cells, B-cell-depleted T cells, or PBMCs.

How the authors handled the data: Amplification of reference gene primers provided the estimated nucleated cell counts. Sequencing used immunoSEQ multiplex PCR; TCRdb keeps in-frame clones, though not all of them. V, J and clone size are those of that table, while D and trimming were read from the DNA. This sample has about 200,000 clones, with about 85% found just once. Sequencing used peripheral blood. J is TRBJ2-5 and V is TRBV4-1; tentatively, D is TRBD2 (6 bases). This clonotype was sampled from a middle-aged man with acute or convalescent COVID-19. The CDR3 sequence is CASSQEGSNGGYQETQYF. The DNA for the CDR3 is TGCGCCAGCAGCCAAGAAGGGAGCAACGGAGGGTACCAAGAGACCCAGTACTTC.